The 2 T cell receptor beta chains presented below share a single source sample, sequenced in a study of shared clonotypes between healthy human individuals. Assay: immunoSEQ multiplex PCR; the TCRdb copy retains only in-frame clones and omits some. Among 1,100,000 or so clones listed, about 80% were seen once. The sequenced material came from memory CD4+ T cells from PBMCs. Specified subset: CD45RA-negative fraction. These receptors were obtained from a man aged 18 to 29 in good health. Some clones in this sample may be carry-over from other donors' samples.

This clone was seen a few times. This sequence joins TRBV10-3 and TRBJ2-4; D is perhaps TRBD1 (6 bases). Germline loops: CDR1 ENHRY, CDR2 SYGVKD. Deletions cut 10 bases from V and 6 bases from J, with 16 bases between. This CDR3 region has 13 residues. In DNA, the CDR3 is TGTGCCACCTGCAGGACAGAGGGAAACATTCAGTACTTC. Translated: CATCRTEGNIQYF.

This CDR3 reads CAYTPGSGAYEQYF. CDR3 sequence (DNA): TGTGCCTATACCCCCGGGAGTGGGGCCTACGAGCAGTACTTC. V gene TRBV6-4 combines with J gene TRBJ2-7, with D maybe TRBD2 (6 bases). Trimming left V 11 bases short and J 2 bases short, with 19 bases between. The CDR3 consists of 14 residues. Germline V lookup: CDR1 MRHNA, CDR2 SNTAGT.